The TCR beta chain under discussion was sequenced for a study of CD8 T cells in Susac syndrome. The authors reverse transcribed roughly 0.5 to 1 ug RNA with random hexamers. Coverage of TCR beta CDR3 amplification by immunoSEQ multiplex PCR extended to 54 Vbeta and 13 Jbeta. TCRdb re-analysed the immunoSEQ multiplex PCR reads in MiXCR, keeping a single row per CDR3 protein. The data contain about 400,000 distinct CDR3 sequences, around 85% of them singletons. CD8+ and CD4+ T cells were negatively isolated; TEMRA cells were FACS-enriched. V was shortened by 5 bases and J by 2 bases, with 18 bases between the two germline ends. Germline V gene lookup returns CDR1 MNHEY and CDR2 SVGEGT. The CDR3 contains 16 residues.

This clonotype was obtained from a human donor with multiple sclerosis. The gene calls are TRBV6-2 or TRBV6-3 and TRBJ2-5, with TRBD1 as a possible D gene (6 bases). The specimen was CD8+ T cells from PBMCs. The CDR3 loop reads CASSRGHLQGQETQYF. The CDR3 DNA follows: TGTGCCAGCAGTAGGGGCCACTTACAGGGTCAAGAGACCCAGTACTTC.